The sequence of this T cell receptor beta chain was determined in a study of T-cell reconstitution after alpha-beta-depleted transplantation in children. This clonotype was seen many times. Germline V gene lookup returns CDR1 ENHRY and CDR2 SYGVKD. The CDR3 runs to 11 residues. Trimming shortened V by 6 bases and J by 4 bases, and 6 bases separated the two germline ends. Unique molecular identifiers were incorporated during preparation of the TCRbeta library. TCRdb analysed the PCR reads with MiXCR anew, one entry per CDR3 protein. This table holds fewer than 120,000 distinct CDR3 sequences, 10% to 13% found once.

V and J are TRBV10-3 and TRBJ1-1; maybe TRBD1 (5 bases). This sample comprised PBMCs from the stem cell graft donor, obtained from the stem cell graft. This TCR was recovered from a human donor who donated a stem cell graft to a child with acute lymphoblastic leukemia. The CDR3 is CAIRGTTEAFF. The CDR3 coding sequence is TGTGCCATCAGAGGGACCACTGAAGCTTTCTTT.